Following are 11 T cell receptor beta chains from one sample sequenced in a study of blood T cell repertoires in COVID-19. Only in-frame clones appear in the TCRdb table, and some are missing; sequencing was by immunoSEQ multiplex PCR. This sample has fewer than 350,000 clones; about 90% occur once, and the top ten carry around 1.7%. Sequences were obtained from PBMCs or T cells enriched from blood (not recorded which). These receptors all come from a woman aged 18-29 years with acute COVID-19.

This chain's CDR3 is CASSFVGTGGQPQHF. The CDR3 DNA is TGTGCCAGTAGCTTCGTCGGGACAGGGGGGCAGCCCCAGCATTTT. This chain joins TRBV19 and TRBJ1-5; TRBD1 matches at 11 bases. Trimming removed 6 bases from V and 7 bases from J; junction bases left unmatched: 8. This CDR3 has 15 residues. Germline-derived CDR1 and CDR2 are LNHDA and SQIVND (reference sequence).

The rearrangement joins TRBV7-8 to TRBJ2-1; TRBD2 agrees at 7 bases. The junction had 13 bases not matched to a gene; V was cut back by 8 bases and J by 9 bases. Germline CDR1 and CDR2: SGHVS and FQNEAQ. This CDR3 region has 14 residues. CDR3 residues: CASGDGLVSGEQFF. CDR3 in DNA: TGTGCCAGCGGGGATGGACTAGTGTCGGGTGAGCAGTTCTTC.

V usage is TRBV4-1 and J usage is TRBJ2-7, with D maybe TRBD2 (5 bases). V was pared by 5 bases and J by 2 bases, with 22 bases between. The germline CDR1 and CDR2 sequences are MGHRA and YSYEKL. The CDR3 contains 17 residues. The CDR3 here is CASSSRLDGLKPYEQYF. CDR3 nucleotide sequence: TGCGCCAGCAGCTCGCGCCTTGACGGACTGAAACCCTACGAGCAGTACTTC.

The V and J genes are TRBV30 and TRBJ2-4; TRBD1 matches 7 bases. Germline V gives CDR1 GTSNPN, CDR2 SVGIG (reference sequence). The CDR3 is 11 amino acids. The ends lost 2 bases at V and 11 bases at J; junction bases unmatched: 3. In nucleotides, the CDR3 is TGTGCCTGGAGTACCGGGACAGTTCAGTACTTC. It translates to CAWSTGTVQYF. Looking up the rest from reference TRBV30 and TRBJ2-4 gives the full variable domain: SQTIHQWPATLVQPVGSPLSLECTVEGTSNPNLYWYRQAAGRGLQLLFYSVGIGQISSEVPQNLSASRPQDRQFILSSKKLLLSDSGFYLCAWSTGTVQYFGAGTRLSVL.

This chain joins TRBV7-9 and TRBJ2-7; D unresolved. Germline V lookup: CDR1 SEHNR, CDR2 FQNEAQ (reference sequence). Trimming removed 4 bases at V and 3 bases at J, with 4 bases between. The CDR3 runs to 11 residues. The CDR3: CASSSDYEQYF. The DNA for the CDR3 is TGTGCCAGCAGCTCAGACTACGAGCAGTACTTC.

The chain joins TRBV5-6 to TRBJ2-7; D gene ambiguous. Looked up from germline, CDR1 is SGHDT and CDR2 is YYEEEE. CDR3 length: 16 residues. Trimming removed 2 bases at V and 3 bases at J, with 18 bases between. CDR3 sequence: CASSFRSPVRGYEQYF. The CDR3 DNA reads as TGTGCCAGCAGCTTCCGATCCCCCGTACGAGGCTACGAGCAGTACTTC. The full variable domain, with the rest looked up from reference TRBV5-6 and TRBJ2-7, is DAGVTQSPTHLIKTRGQQVTLRCSPKSGHDTVSWYQQALGQGPQFIFQYYEEEERQRGNFPDRFSGHQFPNYSSELNVNALLLGDSALYLCASSFRSPVRGYEQYFGPGTRLTVT.

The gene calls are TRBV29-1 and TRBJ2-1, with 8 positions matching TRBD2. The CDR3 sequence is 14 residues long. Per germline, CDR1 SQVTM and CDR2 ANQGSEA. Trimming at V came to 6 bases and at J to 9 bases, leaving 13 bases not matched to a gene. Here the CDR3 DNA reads TGCAGCGTCGCGGCGACGCGGGGGGATACTGAGCAGTTCTTC. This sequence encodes CSVAATRGDTEQFF.

CDR3 nucleotide sequence: TGTGCCAGTAGTCGTAGCAATCAGCCCCAGCATTTT. Protein product: CASSRSNQPQHF. The rearrangement links TRBV19 to TRBJ1-5; no clear D. The CDR3 is made up of 12 amino acids. The germline V gene encodes CDR1 LNHDA and CDR2 SQIVND (reference sequence). The V end lost 5 bases, the J end lost 0 bases, and 2 bases lay between the germline ends.

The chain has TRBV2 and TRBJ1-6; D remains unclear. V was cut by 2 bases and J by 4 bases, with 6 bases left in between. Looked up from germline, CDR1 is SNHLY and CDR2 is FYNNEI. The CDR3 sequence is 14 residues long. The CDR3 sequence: CASSEYRYNSPLHF. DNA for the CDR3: TGTGCCAGCAGTGAATACAGATATAATTCACCCCTCCACTTT.

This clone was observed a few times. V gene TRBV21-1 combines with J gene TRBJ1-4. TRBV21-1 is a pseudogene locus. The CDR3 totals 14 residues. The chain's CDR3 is CASSNRGGSEKLFF. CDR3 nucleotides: TGTGCCAGCAGCAATCGGGGAGGGAGTGAAAAACTGTTTTTT.

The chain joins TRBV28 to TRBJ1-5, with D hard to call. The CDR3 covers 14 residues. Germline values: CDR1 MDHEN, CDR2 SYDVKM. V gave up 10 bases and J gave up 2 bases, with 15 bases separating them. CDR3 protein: CAIGGGSGNQPQHF. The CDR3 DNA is TGTGCCATCGGTGGAGGGTCAGGCAATCAGCCCCAGCATTTT.